Below, 13 T cell receptor beta chains from the same sample are listed, as sequenced in a study of cytomegalovirus exposure and HLA in healthy donors. A multiplex PCR was run with 60 Vbeta primers and 13 Jbeta primers. Data came from immunoSEQ multiplex PCR; TCRdb stores just in-frame clones and leaves some out. The table includes around 100,000 clones, more than 75% detected once. Sequenced input: PBMCs. The receptor set was obtained from a woman aged 18-29 years in good health and CMV-seropositive.

This rearrangement joins TRBV20-1 to TRBJ2-1; unclear D gene. Germline assignment: CDR1 DFQATT and CDR2 SNEGSKA (reference sequence). Trimming took 5 bases from V and 9 from J, leaving 11 bases between them. This CDR3 region has 11 residues. The CDR3 protein is CSAADISEQFF. The CDR3, as DNA: TGCAGTGCTGCCGACATCTCTGAGCAGTTCTTC.

CDR3 DNA: TGTGCCAGCAGTGAAAAGAGGTACTCTGGAAACACCATATATTTT. Its translation is CASSEKRYSGNTIYF. The chain joins TRBV2 to TRBJ1-3, with D unclear. Germline values: CDR1 SNHLY, CDR2 FYNNEI. The CDR3 sequence is 15 residues long. V was shortened by 2 bases and J by 0 bases, with 8 bases between the two germline ends.

V usage is TRBV28 and J usage is TRBJ1-1; TRBD1 aligns across 8 bases. J gave up 4 bases and V 4 bases, and 11 bases lay outside the gene matches. Germline CDR1 and CDR2: MDHEN and SYDVKM. The CDR3 is 16 amino acids. This chain's CDR3 is CASSSPRTGRGTEAFF. The CDR3 DNA sequence: TGTGCCAGCAGTTCGCCCCGGACAGGGAGAGGCACTGAAGCTTTCTTT. The whole variable domain, remainder taken from reference TRBV28 and TRBJ1-1, is DVKVTQSSRYLVKRTGEKVFLECVQDMDHENMFWYRQDPGLGLRLIYFSYDVKMKEKGDIPEGYSVSREKKERFSLILESASTNQTSMYLCASSSPRTGRGTEAFFGQGTRLTVV.

The V gene is TRBV7-8, the J gene TRBJ1-5; TRBD1 is a possible D gene (5 bases). CDR3 size: 16 residues. The germline CDR1 and CDR2 sequences are SGHVS and FQNEAQ. Trimming stripped 1 base from V and 0 bases from J, with 10 bases between. CDR3 coding DNA: TGTGCCAGCAGCTTAGGGGGGACTTCTAGCAATCAGCCCCAGCATTTT. The encoded protein is CASSLGGTSSNQPQHF. The full variable domain, its missing parts supplied by reference TRBV7-8 and TRBJ1-5, is GAGVSQSPRYKVAKRGQDVALRCDPISGHVSLFWYQQALGQGPEFLTYFQNEAQLDKSGLPSDRFFAERPEGSVSTLKIQRTQQEDSAVYLCASSLGGTSSNQPQHFGDGTRLSIL.

The chain links TRBV30 to TRBJ2-3; 8 nucleotides match TRBD1. The V segment lost 2 bases and the J segment 2 bases; nucleotides outside the gene matches: 9. The CDR3 contains 16 residues. Germline CDR1 reads GTSNPN; CDR2 reads SVGIG (reference sequence). Here the CDR3 reads CAWSTRTGRSTDTQYF. The DNA of the CDR3 is TGTGCCTGGAGTACCCGGACAGGGAGATCCACAGATACGCAGTATTTT.

The rearrangement joins TRBV7-9 to TRBJ1-2, with a possible D match to TRBD1 (6 bases). The ends were cut back, 5 bases at V and 4 bases at J, with 11 bases in the middle. Germline V gene lookup returns CDR1 SEHNR and CDR2 FQNEAQ (reference sequence). This CDR3 spans 13 amino acids. The CDR3 DNA follows: TGTGCCAGCAGCAACAGGGAAGGCTATGGCTACACCTTC. Its protein is CASSNREGYGYTF.

The chain links TRBV7-8 to TRBJ1-4; no firm D call. The CDR3 spans 15 residues. In germline, CDR1 is SGHVS, CDR2 FQNEAQ. Deletions cut 3 bases from V and 5 bases from J, with 13 bases between. Here the CDR3 reads CASSFSRRYNEKLFF. Written as DNA, the CDR3 is TGTGCCAGCAGCTTCAGCAGGCGTTACAATGAAAAACTGTTTTTT.

V and J are TRBV6-5 and TRBJ2-2, with D possibly being TRBD1 (5 bases). The CDR3 covers 12 residues. Germline V gene sequence: CDR1 MNHEY, CDR2 SVGAGI. Trimming shortened V by 5 bases and J by 7 bases, and 8 bases separated the two germline ends. Here the CDR3 DNA reads TGTGCCAGCAGTCCAGGGTTCGGGGAGCTGTTTTTT. Residues: CASSPGFGELFF.

This clone turned up a few times. CDR3 sequence reads: CASSYTGLTNTGELFF. CDR3 nucleotide sequence: TGTGCCAGCAGCTACACAGGGTTAACCAACACCGGGGAGCTGTTTTTT. The chain combines TRBV5-4 with TRBJ2-2, with D perhaps matching TRBD1 (6 bases). Trimming removed 3 bases from V and 2 bases from J, with 14 bases in between. CDR3 length equals 16 residues. Germline V gene data show CDR1 as SGHNT and CDR2 as YYREEE (reference sequence).

This chain links TRBV5-1 with TRBJ1-1; D call uncertain. CDR3 size: 15 residues. Per the germline V gene, CDR1 is SGHRS and CDR2 is YFSETQ. V lost 0 bases and J 5 bases, leaving 14 bases between the germline ends. CDR3 in DNA: TGCGCCAGCAGCTTGGTGGTCGGAGGCTCGACTGAAGCTTTCTTT. Amino acids: CASSLVVGGSTEAFF.

In the case of this clone: At the DNA level, this CDR3 is encoded by other sequences in the same sample as well. The J gene is TRBJ2-1, the V gene TRBV7-2; D is possibly TRBD2 (6 bases). The CDR3 consists of 16 residues. The V end lost 2 bases, the J end lost 2 bases, and 13 bases lay between the germline ends. Per germline, CDR1 SGHTA and CDR2 FQGNSA. CDR3 sequence (DNA): TGTGCCAGCAGCTTATACGCGGGGAGGACCTACAATGAGCAGTTCTTC. Residues: CASSLYAGRTYNEQFF.

The genes are TRBV15 and TRBJ1-6; D is ambiguous. This CDR3 is built from 16 residues. Germline V lookup: CDR1 LNHNV, CDR2 YYDKDF (reference sequence). The V and J ends lost 5 bases and 8 bases respectively, with 19 bases between them. Here the CDR3 reads CATSGRSGFQDSPLHF. CDR3 DNA: TGTGCCACCAGCGGCAGATCGGGATTCCAAGATTCACCCCTCCACTTT.

V usage is TRBV13 and J usage is TRBJ2-1, with 10 positions matching TRBD2. Per the germline V gene, CDR1 is PRHDT and CDR2 is FYEKMQ (reference sequence). The V segment lost 5 bases and the J segment 5 bases; nucleotides outside the gene matches: 6. The CDR3 length is 15 residues. In DNA, the CDR3 is TGTGCCAGCAGCGGCAGGACTAGCGGCCACAATGAGCAGTTCTTC. This translates into CASSGRTSGHNEQFF.